This T cell receptor beta chain was documented in a study of OX40 agonist ivuxolimab in advanced cancers. Using immunoSEQ multiplex PCR, the repertoire was profiled, and TCRdb retains in-frame clones only, with some absent. The data hold around 55,000 clones, with around 87% observed a single time. Regarding this clone: Within the sample, other DNA sequences also encode this same CDR3.

CDR3 length: 11 residues. Between the trimmed V and J ends, which lost 0 bases and 7 bases, there was a span of 4 bases. Germline CDR1 reads MNHNY; CDR2 reads SVGAGI (reference sequence). This clonotype originated in an adult with an advanced solid tumor such as melanoma, head and neck, liver or kidney cancer. The genes are TRBV6-6 and TRBJ2-7, with D unclear. Material: CD4+ or CD8+ T cells sorted from blood, obtained in a trial of the OX40 agonist ivuxolimab. The CDR3 DNA sequence: TGTGCCAGCAGTTACTCGGGGGAGCAGTACTTC. This encodes CASSYSGEQYF.